The source of this T cell receptor (beta chain) is a study of blood T cell repertoires in COVID-19. This table comes from immunoSEQ multiplex PCR, and its TCRdb copy is limited to in-frame clones, with some not included. This sample carries about 140,000 clones, roughly four fifths of them seen once, and the ten largest clones take 4.5%. Germline V gene lookup returns CDR1 LNHNV and CDR2 YYDKDF (reference sequence). Trimming took off 0 bases at V and 5 bases at J, with 17 bases between the two ends. CDR3 length equals 17 residues. V is TRBV15 and J is TRBJ2-1; D gene uncertain. The sequencing sample was made of peripheral blood. This clonotype originated in a woman aged 80 or over with active or convalescent COVID-19. The CDR3, as DNA: TGTGCCACCAGCAGAGATCCAGCGACGCCTAAGGACAATGAGCAGTTCTTC. This gives the protein CATSRDPATPKDNEQFF.